What follows are 4 T cell receptor beta chains derived from one specimen sequenced in a study of T cells in localized non-small cell lung cancer. Profiled with immunoSEQ multiplex PCR; TCRdb holds only in-frame clones, not every one. There are approximately 80,000 clones in the sample; around 81% occur only once, and roughly 9% lies in the top ten. The sequencing here drew on peripheral blood, taken before any cancer treatment. The receptor set was obtained from a female donor of 60 years or more with stage I lung adenocarcinoma.

This rearrangement joins TRBV7-6 to TRBJ2-2; TRBD2 matches at 13 bases. CDR3 length equals 16 residues. V lost 3 bases and J lost 5; bases outside the gene matches: 3. Germline-derived CDR1 and CDR2 are SGHVS and FNYEAQ. The CDR3 coding sequence is TGTGCCAGCAGCTTGGGGACTAGCGGGGCTACCGGGGAGCTGTTTTTT. This gives the protein CASSLGTSGATGELFF.

This clone was observed a few times. The chain recombines TRBV29-1 with TRBJ2-1, with D perhaps matching TRBD1 or TRBD2 (5 bases each). The length of the CDR3 is 13 residues. Germline CDR1 SQVTM, CDR2 ANQGSEA. Trimming cost V 4 bases and J 6 bases, with 13 bases left between them. CDR3 coding DNA: TGCAGCGTTGCCTTTGTTGGGACCAATGAGCAGTTCTTC. It codes for CSVAFVGTNEQFF.

V and J are TRBV6-5 and TRBJ1-6; 8 nucleotides align to TRBD1. Germline V gene sequence: CDR1 MNHEY, CDR2 SVGAGI. V shed 5 bases, J shed 7 bases, and the junction held 7 bases outside the gene matches. The CDR3 runs 15 residues. The chain's CDR3 is CASSGTGGTNSPLHF. CDR3 bases: TGTGCCAGCAGTGGAACAGGGGGGACGAATTCACCCCTCCACTTT.

There are a few counts of this clone. The V gene is TRBV10-3, the J gene TRBJ1-2, with D unresolved. The CDR3 has 11 amino acids. V was trimmed by 10 bases and J by 6 bases, leaving 12 bases between them. The germline V gene encodes CDR1 ENHRY and CDR2 SYGVKD. The CDR3 DNA sequence: TGTGCCACACAAGACAACCATGGCTACACCTTC. Residues: CATQDNHGYTF.